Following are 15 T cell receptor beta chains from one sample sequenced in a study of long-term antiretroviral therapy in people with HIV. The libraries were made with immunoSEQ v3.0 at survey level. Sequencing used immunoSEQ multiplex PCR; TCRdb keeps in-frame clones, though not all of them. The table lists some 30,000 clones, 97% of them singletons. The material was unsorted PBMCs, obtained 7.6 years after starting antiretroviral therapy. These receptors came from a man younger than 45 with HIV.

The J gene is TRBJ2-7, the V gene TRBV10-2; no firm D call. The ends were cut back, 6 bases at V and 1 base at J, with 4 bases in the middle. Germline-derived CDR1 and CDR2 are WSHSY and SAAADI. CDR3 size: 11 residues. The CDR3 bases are TGCGCCAGCAGGATTTCCTACGAGCAGTACTTC. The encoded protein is CASRISYEQYF.

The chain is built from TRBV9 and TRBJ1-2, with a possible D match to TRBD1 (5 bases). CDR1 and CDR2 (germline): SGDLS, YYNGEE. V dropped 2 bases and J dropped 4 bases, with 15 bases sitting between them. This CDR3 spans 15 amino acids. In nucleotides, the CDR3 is TGTGCCAGCAGCGTGGGGGGGACGGGGCGCTATGGCTACACCTTC. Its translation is CASSVGGTGRYGYTF.

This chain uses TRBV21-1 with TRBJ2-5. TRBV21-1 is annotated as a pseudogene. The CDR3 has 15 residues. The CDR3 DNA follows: TGTGCCAGCAGCTTTGACCGAACAATGCAAGAGACCCAGTACTTC. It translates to CASSFDRTMQETQYF.

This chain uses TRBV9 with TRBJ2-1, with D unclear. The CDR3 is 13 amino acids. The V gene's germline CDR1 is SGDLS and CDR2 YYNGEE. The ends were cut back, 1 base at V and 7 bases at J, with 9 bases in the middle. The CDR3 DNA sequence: TGTGCCAGCAGCGTATCTGAAACGAATGAGCAGTTCTTC. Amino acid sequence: CASSVSETNEQFF.

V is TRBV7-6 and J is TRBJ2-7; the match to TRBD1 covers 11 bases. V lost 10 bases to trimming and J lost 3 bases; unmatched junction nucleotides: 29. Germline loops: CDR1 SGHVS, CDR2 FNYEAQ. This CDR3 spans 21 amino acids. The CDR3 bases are TGTGCCACCTCATCTATAACGGGACAGGGGGTCGGGGCTAGCGGGGACTACGAGCAGTACTTC. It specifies CATSSITGQGVGASGDYEQYF.

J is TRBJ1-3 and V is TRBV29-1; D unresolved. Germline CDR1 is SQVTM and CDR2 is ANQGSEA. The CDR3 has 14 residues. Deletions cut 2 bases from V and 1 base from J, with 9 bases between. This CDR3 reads CSVELVDSGNTIYF. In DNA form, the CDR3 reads TGCAGCGTTGAATTGGTTGATTCTGGAAACACCATATATTTT.

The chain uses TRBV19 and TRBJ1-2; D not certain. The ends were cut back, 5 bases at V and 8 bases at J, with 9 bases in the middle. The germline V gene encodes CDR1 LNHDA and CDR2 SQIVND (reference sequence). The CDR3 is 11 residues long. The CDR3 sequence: CASSASEGYTF. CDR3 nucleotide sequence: TGTGCCAGTAGTGCCAGCGAAGGCTACACCTTC. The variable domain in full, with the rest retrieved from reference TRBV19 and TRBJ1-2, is DGGITQSPKYLFRKEGQNVTLSCEQNLNHDAMYWYRQDPGQGLRLIYYSQIVNDFQKGDIAEGYSVSREKKESFPLTVTSAQKNPTAFYLCASSASEGYTFGSGTRLTVV.

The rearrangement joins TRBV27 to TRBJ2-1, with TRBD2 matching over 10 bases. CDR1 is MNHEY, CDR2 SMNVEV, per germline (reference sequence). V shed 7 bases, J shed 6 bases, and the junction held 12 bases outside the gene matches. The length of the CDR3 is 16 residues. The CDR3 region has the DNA TGTGCCAGCACCCCCGGACTAGCGGCGGTGGGCAATGAGCAGTTCTTC. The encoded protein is CASTPGLAAVGNEQFF.

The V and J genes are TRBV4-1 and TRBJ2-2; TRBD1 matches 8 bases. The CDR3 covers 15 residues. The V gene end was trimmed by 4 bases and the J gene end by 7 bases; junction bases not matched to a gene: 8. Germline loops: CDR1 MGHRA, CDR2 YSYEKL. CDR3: CASSLGTGEFGELFF. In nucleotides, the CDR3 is TGCGCCAGCAGCCTTGGGACAGGAGAATTCGGGGAGCTGTTTTTT.

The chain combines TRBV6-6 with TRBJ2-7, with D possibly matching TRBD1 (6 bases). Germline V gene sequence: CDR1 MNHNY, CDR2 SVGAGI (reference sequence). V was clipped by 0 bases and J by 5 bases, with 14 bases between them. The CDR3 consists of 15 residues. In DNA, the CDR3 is TGTGCCAGCAGTTACTCCCCGACAGGAGCCCACGAGCAGTACTTC. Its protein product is CASSYSPTGAHEQYF.

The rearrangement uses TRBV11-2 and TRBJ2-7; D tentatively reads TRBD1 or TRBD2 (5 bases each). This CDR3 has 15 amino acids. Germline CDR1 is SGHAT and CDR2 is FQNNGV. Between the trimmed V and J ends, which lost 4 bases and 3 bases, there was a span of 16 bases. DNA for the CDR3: TGTGCCAGCAGCTGGCTCGGGGACGTAGACTACGAGCAGTACTTC. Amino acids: CASSWLGDVDYEQYF.

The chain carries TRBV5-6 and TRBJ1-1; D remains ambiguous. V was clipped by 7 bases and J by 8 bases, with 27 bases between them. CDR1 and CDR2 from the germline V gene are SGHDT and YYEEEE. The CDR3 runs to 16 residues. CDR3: CASQTSLGSLEGEAFF. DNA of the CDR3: TGTGCCAGCCAGACGTCACTTGGATCCCTTGAAGGAGAAGCTTTCTTT.

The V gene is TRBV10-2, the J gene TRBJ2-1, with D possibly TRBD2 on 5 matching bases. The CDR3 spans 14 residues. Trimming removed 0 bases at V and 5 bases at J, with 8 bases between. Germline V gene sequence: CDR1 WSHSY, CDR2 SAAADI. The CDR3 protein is CASSESAENNEQFF. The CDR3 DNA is TGCGCCAGCAGTGAGTCAGCGGAGAACAATGAGCAGTTCTTC.

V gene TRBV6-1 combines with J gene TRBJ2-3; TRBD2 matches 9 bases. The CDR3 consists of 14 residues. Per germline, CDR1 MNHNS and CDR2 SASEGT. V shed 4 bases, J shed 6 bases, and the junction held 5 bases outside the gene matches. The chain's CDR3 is CASSGAGGADTQYF. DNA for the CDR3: TGTGCCAGCAGTGGAGCGGGGGGTGCTGATACGCAGTATTTT.

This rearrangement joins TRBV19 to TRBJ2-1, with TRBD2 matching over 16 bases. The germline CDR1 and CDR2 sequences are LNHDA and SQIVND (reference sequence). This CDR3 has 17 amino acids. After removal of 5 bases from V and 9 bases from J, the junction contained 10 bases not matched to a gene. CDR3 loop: CASSGGLAGGPLGEQFF. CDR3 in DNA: TGTGCCAGTAGTGGGGGACTAGCGGGAGGGCCTTTAGGTGAGCAGTTCTTC. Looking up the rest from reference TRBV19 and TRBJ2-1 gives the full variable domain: DGGITQSPKYLFRKEGQNVTLSCEQNLNHDAMYWYRQDPGQGLRLIYYSQIVNDFQKGDIAEGYSVSREKKESFPLTVTSAQKNPTAFYLCASSGGLAGGPLGEQFFGPGTRLTVL.